This T cell receptor beta chain was recorded in a study of T cell responses to AZD1222 COVID-19 vaccine. Study-wide results and caveats: Clonal diversity may have been underestimated in mostly white British donors. Repertoire sampling was restricted to post-peak T cell response timepoints.

With respect to this clone: Its antigen remains unidentified.

CDR1 and CDR2 from the germline V gene are KGHSH and LQKENI. V was cut by 2 bases and J by 10 bases, with 23 bases left in between. This CDR3 spans 16 amino acids. Assay: immunoSEQ multiplex PCR; the TCRdb copy retains only in-frame clones and omits some. The table lists 250,000 to 300,000 clones, 90% to 95% of them singletons, with around 0.57% in the top ten. Sequencing used peripheral blood, obtained 28 days after the second AZD1222 dose. The chain couples TRBV18 to TRBJ1-1; D gene ambiguous. This TCR came from an adult who received the AZD1222 COVID-19 vaccine. The CDR3 nucleotides read TGTGCCAGCTCACCAAGGGCCTTGCTCGGGAAGGTAGGAGCTTTCTTT. Translating it yields CASSPRALLGKVGAFF.